This is a list of T cell receptor beta chains from one sample in a study of cytomegalovirus exposure and HLA in healthy donors. Measured with immunoSEQ multiplex PCR; TCRdb has only the in-frame clones, and not every one. The table shows 150,000 to 200,000 clones, with 70% to 90% occurring only once. The material sequenced was PBMCs. The receptors stem from a woman aged 45-60 years in good health and CMV-seronegative. CDR3s include the opening cysteine and the closing phenylalanine or tryptophan. The order of the fields is D gene, J gene, clone size, V gene, CDR3 protein, CDR3 DNA. A D gene is named only where the DNA matches it firmly. A row's size may be missing; if present it is once, few, many or a size class.

.	TRBJ2-5	.	TRBV28	CASSLRVAAEQYF	TGTGCCAGCAGTTTGAGGGTAGCAGCTGAGCAGTACTTC
TRBD1	TRBJ2-1	.	TRBV5-4	CASSPTGAYYNEQFF	TGTGCCAGCAGCCCCACAGGGGCCTACTACAATGAGCAGTTCTTC
.	TRBJ1-6	.	TRBV28	CASSLGQSLLHF	TGTGCCAGCAGTTTAGGACAGTCACTCCTCCACTTT
.	TRBJ2-6	.	TRBV30	CAWNTVGAQMGLTF	TGTGCCTGGAACACAGTAGGGGCCCAGATGGGCCTGACTTTC
TRBD2	TRBJ2-3	.	TRBV14	CASSHTAGGSDTQYF	TGTGCCAGCAGCCACACAGCGGGAGGCTCAGATACGCAGTATTTT
TRBD1	TRBJ1-2	.	TRBV18	CASSQGQGAQGYTF	TGTGCCAGCTCACAGGGACAGGGGGCGCAAGGCTACACCTTC
.	TRBJ2-3	.	TRBV21-1	CAKRSDPSGSGSTQYF	TGTGCCAAACGAAGTGATCCTAGCGGGAGTGGGAGTACGCAGTATTTT
.	TRBJ1-4	once	TRBV6-6	CASRDTTGGNEKLFF	TGTGCCAGCAGAGATACGACAGGCGGTAATGAAAAACTGTTTTTT
TRBD2	TRBJ2-1	.	TRBV27	CASSMTSGRYEQFF	TGTGCCAGCAGTATGACTAGCGGGAGATATGAGCAGTTCTTC
TRBD1	TRBJ1-2	few	TRBV28	CASSPTGGGTGAHGYTF	TGTGCCAGCAGTCCCACTGGGGGGGGGACAGGGGCCCATGGCTACACCTTC
.	TRBJ2-7	few	TRBV6-6	CASSSGFEQYF	TGTGCCAGCAGTAGCGGGTTCGAGCAGTACTTC
.	TRBJ2-6	.	TRBV5-1	CASAEVGQSSGANVLTF	TGCGCCAGCGCCGAGGTCGGACAGTCCTCTGGGGCCAACGTCCTGACTTTC
TRBD2	TRBJ2-7	once	TRBV6-1	CASSIAGAGGEQYF	TGTGCCAGCAGCATAGCGGGAGCAGGGGGCGAGCAGTACTTC
.	TRBJ2-7	.	TRBV19	CASSIDSSYEQYF	TGTGCCAGTAGTATCGACAGTTCCTACGAGCAGTACTTC
.	TRBJ2-7	.	TRBV28	CASSLLDAGPSSYEQYF	TGTGCCAGCAGTTTATTAGACGCGGGGCCCAGTTCCTACGAGCAGTACTTC
TRBD1	TRBJ1-4	few	TRBV6-5	CASSSGTGGYKLFF	TGTGCCAGCAGTTCCGGGACAGGGGGCTACAAACTGTTTTTT
TRBD1	TRBJ2-2	.	TRBV2	CASSEDRGRTGELFF	TGTGCCAGCAGTGAGGACAGGGGGCGCACCGGGGAGCTGTTTTTT
TRBD1	TRBJ2-5	once	TRBV28	CASSTRQGAKETQYF	TGTGCCAGCAGTACCCGACAGGGGGCTAAAGAGACCCAGTACTTC
.	TRBJ1-4	.	TRBV28	CASRAEREKLFF	TGTGCCAGCAGGGCGGAGAGAGAAAAACTGTTTTTT
.	TRBJ2-5	once	TRBV11-2	CASSFSAQRETQYF	TGTGCCAGCAGCTTTAGTGCCCAGAGGGAGACCCAGTACTTC
TRBD2	TRBJ2-3	.	TRBV23-1	CASSQRLAGGPSSSTDTQYF	TGCGCCAGCAGTCAAAGACTAGCGGGAGGGCCTTCGTCTAGCACAGATACGCAGTATTTT
.	TRBJ2-1	.	TRBV18	CASSQDRFNEQFF	TGTGCCAGCTCACAAGACAGGTTCAATGAGCAGTTCTTC
.	TRBJ2-7	once	TRBV28	CASSDRTAPYEQYF	TGTGCCAGCAGTGACCGGACAGCCCCCTACGAGCAGTACTTC
.	TRBJ2-7	.	TRBV13	CASSLQYEQYF	TGTGCCAGCAGCTTACAATACGAGCAGTACTTC